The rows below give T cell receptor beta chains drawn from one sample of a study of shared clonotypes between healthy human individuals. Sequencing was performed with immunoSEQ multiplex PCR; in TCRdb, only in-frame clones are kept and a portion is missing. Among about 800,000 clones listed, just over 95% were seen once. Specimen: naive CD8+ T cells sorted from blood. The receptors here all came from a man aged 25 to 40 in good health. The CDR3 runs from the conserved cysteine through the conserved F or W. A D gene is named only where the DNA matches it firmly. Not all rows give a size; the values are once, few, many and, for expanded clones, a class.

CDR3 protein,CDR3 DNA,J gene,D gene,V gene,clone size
CASSLGGLNTEAFF,TGTGCCAGCAGCTTGGGGGGTTTGAACACTGAAGCTTTCTTT,TRBJ1-1,.,TRBV5-8,.
CASSYWGDPGPNYGYTF,TGTGCCAGCAGCTACTGGGGGGACCCGGGGCCTAACTATGGCTACACCTTC,TRBJ1-2,.,TRBV5-5,once
CSVVIRSSWTYNEQFF,TGCAGCGTTGTAATTCGTTCTAGCTGGACCTACAATGAGCAGTTCTTC,TRBJ2-1,.,TRBV29-1,.
CASSPDREAFF,TGTGCCAGCAGTCCGGACAGGGAAGCTTTCTTT,TRBJ1-1,TRBD1,TRBV28,.
CSVAHRTGRKDEQYF,TGCAGCGTTGCCCACAGGACAGGGAGGAAGGACGAGCAGTACTTC,TRBJ2-7,TRBD1,TRBV29-1,.
CASSESGTGGDEQYF,TGCGCCAGCAGTGAGTCAGGGACAGGGGGCGACGAGCAGTACTTC,TRBJ2-7,TRBD1,TRBV10-2,.
CASRSDRVYGYTF,TGTGCCAGCAGATCGGACAGGGTATATGGCTACACCTTC,TRBJ1-2,TRBD1,TRBV5-6,.
CASSQVTDRSYEQYF,TGCGCCAGCAGCCAAGTCACGGACAGATCGTACGAGCAGTACTTC,TRBJ2-7,.,TRBV4-1,.
CASSYGQGRVYEQYF,TGTGCCAGCAGTTACGGACAGGGAAGGGTCTACGAGCAGTACTTC,TRBJ2-7,TRBD1,TRBV6-5,.
CASKLDREYSYEQYF,TGTGCCAGCAAACTAGACAGGGAATACTCCTACGAGCAGTACTTC,TRBJ2-7,TRBD1,TRBV6-6,.
CASSEGRALPGGEQFF,TGTGCCAGCAGTGAAGGAAGGGCCTTACCCGGGGGGGAGCAGTTCTTC,TRBJ2-1,TRBD2,TRBV2,.